The present T cell receptor beta chain was sequenced within a study of OX40 agonist ivuxolimab in advanced cancers. Overall study context: Partial responses occurred in Three dose-escalation patients, one with hepatocellular carcinoma and two with cutaneous melanoma.

Blood got drawn at baseline, again on cycle 4 day 1, and then on cycle 7 day 1. About this clone itself: The antigen remains undetermined.

Sequenced by immunoSEQ multiplex PCR; TCRdb stores in-frame clones only, minus some. Of around 70,000 clones in the sample, roughly 87% are singletons; the top ten hold 2.5%. Study-level points and caveats: In the 0.1 to 3.0 mg/kg range, CD4+ and CD8+ blood T cells had expanded clonally by week 6. Expanded clones were, on average, more numerous in CD8+ T cells than in CD4+.

The V and J ends lost 5 bases and 2 bases respectively, with 10 bases between them. There are 13 residues in the CDR3. Germline CDR1 reads MGHDK; CDR2 reads SYGVNS. The TCR sequence derives from an adult with an advanced solid tumor such as melanoma, head and neck, liver or kidney cancer. V usage is TRBV25-1 and J usage is TRBJ2-7; a weak D match, TRBD1 (6 bases). The material was CD4+ or CD8+ T cells sorted from blood, obtained in a trial of the OX40 agonist ivuxolimab. CDR3 sequence (DNA): TGTGCCAGCAGTCGGCCAGGGGCCTACGAGCAGTACTTC. It specifies CASSRPGAYEQYF.